Reported below is one T cell receptor beta chain. Its matching antigen is unknown. The junction does not match germline at one end; this may be a read error. These data are taken from a study of cytomegalovirus exposure and HLA in healthy donors. General study results and limits: Cytomegalovirus association was listed for roughly 160 TCR beta chains. Clonal expansion was found to be greater in HLA-associated TCR beta chains than in equally common others in a later analysis. CMV serostatus was the only recorded immune exposure for donors. In an earlier analysis, about 87% or about 30%: the productive usage of most TCR beta V segments.

This PCR relied on a set of 60 Vbeta primers and 13 Jbeta primers. Profiling relied on immunoSEQ multiplex PCR, and the TCRdb table lists in-frame clones only, not all of them. The sample lists some 200,000 clones, about 85% seen once, with 3.8% in the top ten. The CDR3 covers 12 residues. Germline CDR1 is SEHNR and CDR2 is FQNEAQ (reference sequence). The chain carries TRBV7-9 and TRBJ2-1; D not certain. Sequencing was performed on PBMCs. The sequence derives from a man in his forties or fifties in good health and CMV-seronegative. CDR3 DNA sequence: TGTTCCAGCAGCCGACGGGACAATGAGCAGTTCTTC. Its translation: CSSSRRDNEQFF.